The present T cell receptor beta chain was sequenced within a study of CD8+ T cells in alopecia areata. Findings and caveats of the study: Clonality exceeded that of normal scalp in lesional scalp, most notably in alopecia totalis/universalis.

CDR1 and CDR2 from the germline V gene are LNHDA and SQIVND (reference sequence). The CDR3 is made up of 15 amino acids. The V and J ends lost 5 bases and 4 bases, in that order; junction bases with no gene match: 6. This clone was seen many times. Its antigen is undetermined. Extracted from the samples, RNA was reverse transcribed into cDNA to serve as the sequencing template. Some clones are missing from TCRdb's copy, which holds only in-frame ones; the method was immunoSEQ multiplex PCR. The sample records about 140,000 clones, approximately 60% being singletons. Sorting separated CD4+ and CD8+ T cells out of PBMCs.

This TCR derives from a human donor in good health. Sequences were obtained from CD8+ T cells sorted from blood. The chain is built from TRBV19 and TRBJ2-2, with TRBD2 matching over 8 bases. Here the CDR3 reads CASSAREGTTGELFF. The CDR3 nucleotides read TGTGCCAGTAGTGCCCGGGAGGGAACCACCGGGGAGCTGTTTTTT.